These T cell receptor beta chains were read from a single sample in a study of T-cell memory formation after mild COVID-19. One entry per CDR3 protein results from TCRdb running MiXCR on the 5' RACE reads. The profile shows under 110,000 distinct CDR3 sequences, roughly an eighth of them singletons. Sequencing input: PBMCs or a T cell subset sorted from them (not recorded which). The receptors originated from an adult woman who had mild COVID-19 (a few samples of this study predate the infection). Cell type and time point are not known. CDR3s include the opening cysteine and the closing phenylalanine or tryptophan. The D gene is left open where the match is weak. Size values are once, few and many counts, or a class for expanded clones, and some rows have none.

abundance: .; d_gene: TRBD2; j_gene: TRBJ2-1; v_gene: TRBV12-3/TRBV12-4; CDR3nt: TGTGCCAGCCGTCAGTCGTCTAGCGGGCCTCACAATGAGCAGTTCTTC; CDR3aa: CASRQSSSGPHNEQFF
abundance: few; d_gene: .; j_gene: TRBJ2-7; v_gene: TRBV30; CDR3nt: TGTGCCTGGAGGGATTCCTACGAGCAGTACTTC; CDR3aa: CAWRDSYEQYF
abundance: .; d_gene: .; j_gene: TRBJ2-7; v_gene: TRBV19; CDR3nt: TGTGCCAGTAGCTGGACAGAGTCCTACGAGCAGTACTTC; CDR3aa: CASSWTESYEQYF
abundance: .; d_gene: .; j_gene: TRBJ2-2; v_gene: TRBV6-1; CDR3nt: TGTGCCAGCAGTGAAGGAAACATCTCTCCGCCCTCCGGGGAGCTGTTTTTT; CDR3aa: CASSEGNISPPSGELFF
abundance: .; d_gene: TRBD1; j_gene: TRBJ2-7; v_gene: TRBV12-3/TRBV12-4; CDR3nt: TGTGCCAGCAGCATGACAGGGTTCTACGAGCAGTACTTC; CDR3aa: CASSMTGFYEQYF
abundance: many; d_gene: .; j_gene: TRBJ2-3; v_gene: TRBV12-3/TRBV12-4; CDR3nt: TGTGCCAGCAGTTTAAACCCTGGGTCGGGGACGCAGTATTTT; CDR3aa: CASSLNPGSGTQYF
abundance: few; d_gene: TRBD2; j_gene: TRBJ2-5; v_gene: TRBV4-1; CDR3nt: TGCGCCAGCAGCCAAGGGATTTCTAGCGGGGGTTCGAGGGAGACCCAGTACTTC; CDR3aa: CASSQGISSGGSRETQYF
abundance: .; d_gene: .; j_gene: TRBJ1-1; v_gene: TRBV5-4; CDR3nt: TGTGCCATCAATTTTTGGGGCACTGAAGCTTTCTTT; CDR3aa: CAINFWGTEAFF
abundance: few; d_gene: TRBD1; j_gene: TRBJ1-2; v_gene: TRBV6-6; CDR3nt: TGTGCCAGCAGTTACCTCGGGACAGGGGATGGCTACACCTTC; CDR3aa: CASSYLGTGDGYTF
abundance: .; d_gene: .; j_gene: TRBJ2-7; v_gene: TRBV7-9; CDR3nt: TGTGCCAGCAGCTTAATTGGCAGGGCCTACGAGCAGTACTTC; CDR3aa: CASSLIGRAYEQYF
abundance: .; d_gene: .; j_gene: TRBJ2-7; v_gene: TRBV20-1; CDR3nt: TGCAGTGCTAGAGATACGGGTTTCTCCTACGAGCAGTACTTC; CDR3aa: CSARDTGFSYEQYF
abundance: many; d_gene: .; j_gene: TRBJ2-7; v_gene: TRBV6-2/TRBV6-3; CDR3nt: TGTGCCAGCAGTAGACTCCTCACCTCCTACGAGCAGTACTTC; CDR3aa: CASSRLLTSYEQYF
abundance: .; d_gene: .; j_gene: TRBJ2-1; v_gene: TRBV6-4; CDR3nt: TGTGCCAGCAGTGCCCCAGGGAACAATGAGCAGTTCTTC; CDR3aa: CASSAPGNNEQFF
abundance: few; d_gene: .; j_gene: TRBJ1-5; v_gene: TRBV15; CDR3nt: TGTGCCACCAGCAGAGCCTCGGCGGGAAGAGTAAGCAATCAGCCCCAGCATTTT; CDR3aa: CATSRASAGRVSNQPQHF
abundance: few; d_gene: .; j_gene: TRBJ2-3; v_gene: TRBV3-1; CDR3nt: TGTGCCAGCAGCCAAGAGTGGATGAGAGATACGCAGTATTTT; CDR3aa: CASSQEWMRDTQYF
abundance: .; d_gene: TRBD1; j_gene: TRBJ1-2; v_gene: TRBV7-9; CDR3nt: TGTGCCAGCAGCTCCACAACAGGGGCCTATGGCTACACCTTC; CDR3aa: CASSSTTGAYGYTF
abundance: .; d_gene: .; j_gene: TRBJ2-3; v_gene: TRBV15; CDR3nt: TGTGCCACCAGCAGAGTAGACCAGGCAGGGGGCACAGATACGCAGTATTTT; CDR3aa: CATSRVDQAGGTDTQYF
abundance: .; d_gene: .; j_gene: TRBJ2-3; v_gene: TRBV6-6; CDR3nt: TGTGCCAGCAGTTACTTTCCACGAGATACGCAGTATTTT; CDR3aa: CASSYFPRDTQYF
abundance: .; d_gene: TRBD1; j_gene: TRBJ1-1; v_gene: TRBV5-6; CDR3nt: TGTGCCAGCACCCCAGGACAGGGTTTGCCTGAAGCTTTCTTT; CDR3aa: CASTPGQGLPEAFF
abundance: .; d_gene: TRBD1; j_gene: TRBJ2-2; v_gene: TRBV10-3; CDR3nt: TGTGCCATCAGTGACCCGGACAGGCAGCCGAACACCGGGGAGCTGTTTTTT; CDR3aa: CAISDPDRQPNTGELFF
abundance: many; d_gene: .; j_gene: TRBJ2-2; v_gene: TRBV5-5; CDR3nt: TGTGCCAGCAGCCCCAGGGGTTTCGGGAGCACCGGGGAGCTGTTTTTT; CDR3aa: CASSPRGFGSTGELFF
abundance: few; d_gene: TRBD2; j_gene: TRBJ2-2; v_gene: TRBV13; CDR3nt: TGTGCCAGCAGCTTAGGTGCTAGCGGATTGACCGGGGAGCTGTTTTTT; CDR3aa: CASSLGASGLTGELFF
abundance: .; d_gene: .; j_gene: TRBJ1-1; v_gene: TRBV6-5; CDR3nt: TGTGCCAGCAGTTACTCGTACCCTGTCGAACAGAACACTGAAGCTTTCTTT; CDR3aa: CASSYSYPVEQNTEAFF
abundance: few; d_gene: TRBD2; j_gene: TRBJ2-5; v_gene: TRBV7-9; CDR3nt: TGTGCCAGCAGCCCCTCCTCGCCAGGACTAGCGGGAGTGGGCGAGACCCAGTACTTC; CDR3aa: CASSPSSPGLAGVGETQYF
abundance: few; d_gene: TRBD1; j_gene: TRBJ2-3; v_gene: TRBV29-1; CDR3nt: TGCAGCGCAGCCGGGACAGGCACAGATACGCAGTATTTT; CDR3aa: CSAAGTGTDTQYF
abundance: few; d_gene: TRBD1; j_gene: TRBJ1-1; v_gene: TRBV7-9; CDR3nt: TGTGCCAGCAGCTTAGTCTCAGGGGGTAACACTGAAGCTTTCTTT; CDR3aa: CASSLVSGGNTEAFF
abundance: .; d_gene: .; j_gene: TRBJ2-7; v_gene: TRBV28; CDR3nt: TGTGCCAGCAGTCTCCTTGCGGGATACGAGCAGTACTTC; CDR3aa: CASSLLAGYEQYF
abundance: .; d_gene: .; j_gene: TRBJ2-7; v_gene: TRBV4-1; CDR3nt: TGCGCCAGCAGCCTGAGGCCAAGTTCCTACGAGCAGTACTTC; CDR3aa: CASSLRPSSYEQYF
abundance: .; d_gene: .; j_gene: TRBJ2-5; v_gene: TRBV11-1; CDR3nt: TGTGCCAGCAGCCAGACAGGACAAGAGACCCAGTACTTC; CDR3aa: CASSQTGQETQYF
abundance: few; d_gene: .; j_gene: TRBJ2-1; v_gene: TRBV5-6; CDR3nt: TGTGCCAGCAGCCGGAGACTAGATCCCTACAATGAGCAGTTCTTC; CDR3aa: CASSRRLDPYNEQFF
abundance: .; d_gene: TRBD1; j_gene: TRBJ2-7; v_gene: TRBV6-5; CDR3nt: TGTGCCAGCAGTTGGGACAGGGACTACGAGCAGTACTTC; CDR3aa: CASSWDRDYEQYF
abundance: few; d_gene: .; j_gene: TRBJ2-7; v_gene: TRBV6-5; CDR3nt: TGTGCCAGCACCCAGGGGTACTCCTACGAGCAGTACTTC; CDR3aa: CASTQGYSYEQYF
abundance: .; d_gene: .; j_gene: TRBJ2-7; v_gene: TRBV2; CDR3nt: TGTGCCAGCAGCAGGGGGGGGCCCTACGAGCAGTACTTC; CDR3aa: CASSRGGPYEQYF
abundance: many; d_gene: .; j_gene: TRBJ2-7; v_gene: TRBV12-3/TRBV12-4; CDR3nt: TGTGCCAGCGGCCCGTTAGTCCCCGAGCAGTACTTC; CDR3aa: CASGPLVPEQYF
abundance: .; d_gene: TRBD2; j_gene: TRBJ2-3; v_gene: TRBV3-1; CDR3nt: TGTGCCAGCAGCCAAGGGACTAGCGGGGGGCCAGATACGCAGTATTTT; CDR3aa: CASSQGTSGGPDTQYF
abundance: .; d_gene: .; j_gene: TRBJ1-2; v_gene: TRBV30; CDR3nt: TGTGCCTGGAGTGTACGGTGGGAAGGCTACACCTTC; CDR3aa: CAWSVRWEGYTF
abundance: few; d_gene: .; j_gene: TRBJ1-1; v_gene: TRBV27; CDR3nt: TGTGCCAGCCAGCGTGGGGAAAAAGCTTTCTTT; CDR3aa: CASQRGEKAFF
abundance: .; d_gene: .; j_gene: TRBJ2-7; v_gene: TRBV13; CDR3nt: TGTGCCAGCAGCCACGGCGGGTTGTCCTACGAGCAGTACTTC; CDR3aa: CASSHGGLSYEQYF
abundance: many; d_gene: TRBD2; j_gene: TRBJ2-7; v_gene: TRBV5-1; CDR3nt: TGCGCCAGCAGCTTTGAGCCGGGACTATCCTACGAGCAGTACTTC; CDR3aa: CASSFEPGLSYEQYF
abundance: many; d_gene: .; j_gene: TRBJ2-7; v_gene: TRBV14; CDR3nt: TGTGCCAGCAGCGAGCAGCTCGGCAGGAGCTACGAGCAGTACTTC; CDR3aa: CASSEQLGRSYEQYF
abundance: few; d_gene: .; j_gene: TRBJ2-1; v_gene: TRBV11-2; CDR3nt: TGTGCCAGCAGCTGGGGACTCCGAGAGCAGTTCTTC; CDR3aa: CASSWGLREQFF
abundance: many; d_gene: .; j_gene: TRBJ2-5; v_gene: TRBV29-1; CDR3nt: TGCAGCGGGGCGCAAGAGACCCAGTACTTC; CDR3aa: CSGAQETQYF
abundance: .; d_gene: TRBD2; j_gene: TRBJ2-1; v_gene: TRBV5-1; CDR3nt: TGCGCCAGCAGCTCACCTAGCGGGACGCCCAATGAGCAGTTCTTC; CDR3aa: CASSSPSGTPNEQFF
abundance: .; d_gene: .; j_gene: TRBJ1-2; v_gene: TRBV20-1; CDR3nt: TGCAGTGCTAGAGACCCACAGGAGTTAGCTAACTATGGCTACACCTTC; CDR3aa: CSARDPQELANYGYTF
abundance: .; d_gene: .; j_gene: TRBJ2-2; v_gene: TRBV19; CDR3nt: TGTGCCAGTACGCAACAGGGAAGCGGGGAGCTGTTTTTT; CDR3aa: CASTQQGSGELFF